Listed below are T cell receptor beta chains from one sample, sequenced in a study of blood T cell repertoires in COVID-19. Only in-frame clones appear in the TCRdb table, and some are missing; sequencing was by immunoSEQ multiplex PCR. The data contain about 320,000 clones, approximately 88% of them singletons. The sample taken for sequencing was peripheral blood. The receptors come from a woman aged 30 to 39 with COVID-19, enrolled during active disease. The CDR3 runs from the conserved cysteine through the conserved F or W. The D gene is left open where the match is weak. Size is omitted from some rows. Given values are once, few, many or a class for expanded clones.

TRBV19	TRBD1	.	TRBJ1-1	TGTGCCAGTAGCCAGACTCCGACAGGGACCACTGAAGCTTTCTTT	CASSQTPTGTTEAFF
TRBV7-2	.	few	TRBJ2-1	TGTGCCAGCAGCTTAGCTGGTGGCACCTCCTACAATGAGCAGTTCTTC	CASSLAGGTSYNEQFF
TRBV4-1	.	.	TRBJ2-3	TGCGCCAGCAGCCAAGGCCGGAGGGGAACCACAGATACGCAGTATTTT	CASSQGRRGTTDTQYF
TRBV18	.	.	TRBJ1-1	TGTGCCAGCTCACCATCTCAGACACCCTGGGCTGAAGCTTTCTTT	CASSPSQTPWAEAFF
TRBV3-1/TRBV3-2	.	.	TRBJ2-3	TGTGCCAGCAGCCAAGAAACAGGACCCCTTTCCCGAGATACGCAGTATTTT	CASSQETGPLSRDTQYF
TRBV5-5	.	.	TRBJ1-4	TGTGCCAGCAGCTTGGACCAGATTAATGAAAAACTGTTTTTT	CASSLDQINEKLFF
TRBV7-8	.	.	TRBJ2-1	TGTGCCAGCAGCTTAGGGGCGGGCGGACACAATGAGCAGTTCTTC	CASSLGAGGHNEQFF
TRBV6-5	TRBD1	.	TRBJ2-3	TGTGCCAGCGGGACAGGGGTTTGGGATACGCAGTATTTT	CASGTGVWDTQYF
TRBV19	.	.	TRBJ1-1	TGTGCCAGCGAGGGAGGTGAAGCTTTCTTT	CASEGGEAFF
TRBV5-1	TRBD2	.	TRBJ2-3	TGCGCCAGCAGCTTGACCTTGACTAGCGGGGGGGAAGATACGCAGTATTTT	CASSLTLTSGGEDTQYF
TRBV19	.	.	TRBJ1-5	TGTGCCAGTAGTATATATGGAGGTCAGCCCCAGCATTTT	CASSIYGGQPQHF
TRBV9	.	.	TRBJ1-2	TGTGCCAGCAGCGTAGGGACTTATGGCTACACCTTC	CASSVGTYGYTF
TRBV27	.	.	TRBJ2-1	TGTGCCAGCAGTTTCGGATCGGGGTCGAACAATGAGCAGTTCTTC	CASSFGSGSNNEQFF
TRBV4-1	TRBD1	.	TRBJ2-4	TGCGCCAGCAGCCAAGACGGACAGGGGGGAAACATTCAGTACTTC	CASSQDGQGGNIQYF